This TCR beta chain was observed in a study of T-cell memory formation after mild COVID-19 (dated by TCRdb to about 2021). The study in broad terms: TCR sequence clusters from the two donors were largely donor specific. The cohort comprised two young, previously healthy adult volunteers, one female and one male. In two donors, T-cell clones that expanded and contracted after mild COVID-19 were tracked by sequencing TCRalpha and TCRbeta repertoires over time. Here is what the overall study found, with its caveats: Some responding clones were detected in pre-infection memory, suggesting pre-existing cross-reactive memory T cells joined the SARS-CoV-2 response. Contracting CD4+ clones turned up mainly in the CM and EM memory subsets, whereas EMRA was where CD8+ clones were enriched. The study included only a couple of mild cases, and larger cohorts that include severe cases with pre-infection samples were judged to be necessary. Balanced CD4/CD8 phenotypes were observed for clones contracting from day 15 to 85, whereas a bias towards CD4+ was observed for a second wave of clones expanding from day 15 to 37. SARS-CoV-2 specificity was not confirmed for the second-wave clones peaking on day 37.

Note on this clonotype: Its binding antigen is unknown. Base qualities are not recorded, but no much larger clone differs from it by a single base.

PBMCs were isolated by Ficoll-Paque density gradient centrifugation. The CDR3 holds 13 amino acids from the cysteine to the phenylalanine. Only the CDR3 region is kept as DNA, spanning 39 bases read in frame from base 1. CDR1 and CDR2, looked up from the germline V gene, are SGHRS and YFSETQ. Relative to germline, V is 4 bases shorter and J is 7 bases shorter, with 14 bases between their ends. The instrument given in TCRdb is Illumina NovaSeq 6000. cDNA libraries for TCRalpha and TCRbeta were prepared by 5'RACE using constant-segment primers, with sample barcodes and unique molecular identifiers added. RNA was extracted from every sample with Trizol reagent. The libraries were amplified in two PCR steps, and the second step added a second sample barcode and Illumina TruSeq adapters. Libraries were sequenced on an Illumina NovaSeq with 2 x 150 bp paired-end reads. The study's processing was this. Reads were demultiplexed and collapsed into UMI-guided consensus sequences with migec v1.2.7. Using mixcr v2.1.11, UMI consensuses were aligned to TRA and TRB V and J templates and then assembled into clonotypes. A clonotype was counted as expanded or contracted only when both edgeR and NoisET called the clonotype significant, with the noise models trained on biological replicates. For edgeR calls, the thresholds were a false discovery rate-adjusted p below 0.01 and a log2 fold-change of 1. As an exploratory analysis of dynamics, max-normalized trajectories of the 1000 most abundant clonotypes were examined with PCA combined with hierarchical clustering. Separately sequenced CD4+ and CD8+ repertoires were used to assign the CD4 or CD8 phenotype of responding clones. Using fastp at Q25 and MiXCR, TCRdb reprocessed the public reads and kept productive beta chains. Each entry merges the rows of one CDR3 protein and shows their most common DNA and genes. It is TCRdb's table, rather than the study itself, that gives the V and J calls and clone size. This sample has about 360,000 distinct CDR3 sequences in its table, and approximately 15% of those were observed once. 22% of the sample comes from the top ten.

The origin of this receptor is a young man who had mild COVID-19 (a few samples of this study predate the infection). The sample titles of this study are shuffled in the database, so cell type and time point are left out; the donor was told from shared clones. The sample consisted of PBMCs or a T cell subset sorted from them (not recorded which). This receptor chain uses TRBV5-1 and TRBJ1-2; the D gene is unclear. The DNA sequence is TGCGCCAGCAGCCCCGTACAGCAATTTGGCTACACCTTC. This translates into CASSPVQQFGYTF.